This passage covers 18 T cell receptor beta chains from one sample sequenced in a study of T cell responses to AZD1222 COVID-19 vaccine. The repertoire was sequenced with immunoSEQ multiplex PCR; TCRdb's copy has only in-frame clones and lacks some. The table records approximately 150,000 clones, around 90% of them present only once. Sequenced material: peripheral blood, taken on day 0 of AZD1222 vaccination. Every receptor here comes from an adult in good health.

This clone is a singleton in its sample. J is TRBJ2-1 and V is TRBV5-6, with 9 nucleotides matching TRBD2. The CDR3 has 14 amino acids. In germline, CDR1 is SGHDT, CDR2 YYEEEE. J gave up 6 bases and V 4 bases, and 5 bases lay outside the gene matches. DNA for the CDR3: TGTGCCAGCAGCGAAGCGGGAGGTGCCAATGAGCAGTTCTTC. Protein sequence: CASSEAGGANEQFF.

The chain has TRBV20-1 and TRBJ1-5, with TRBD1 as a possible D gene (5 bases). Trimming stripped 3 bases from V and 7 bases from J, with 16 bases between. Germline V gives CDR1 DFQATT, CDR2 SNEGSKA (reference sequence). This CDR3 is built from 14 residues. The CDR3: CSASRGQGEQPQHF. The CDR3 DNA is TGCAGTGCTAGTCGAGGTCAGGGTGAGCAGCCCCAGCATTTT.

The chain has TRBV7-9 and TRBJ2-1; 7 bases align to TRBD1. Germline V gene sequence: CDR1 SEHNR, CDR2 FQNEAQ (reference sequence). This CDR3 region has 16 residues. The V gene end was trimmed by 2 bases and the J gene end by 5 bases; junction bases not matched to a gene: 9. The CDR3 coding sequence is TGTGCCAGCAGCTTACGAGGACAGGCACCGGACAATGAGCAGTTCTTC. Translated: CASSLRGQAPDNEQFF. The variable domain in full, with the rest retrieved from reference TRBV7-9 and TRBJ2-1, is DTGVSQNPRHKITKRGQNVTFRCDPISEHNRLYWYRQTLGQGPEFLTYFQNEAQLEKSRLLSDRFSAERPKGSFSTLEIQRTEQGDSAMYLCASSLRGQAPDNEQFFGPGTRLTVL.

This chain links TRBV7-9 with TRBJ2-2; D perhaps matches TRBD2 (6 bases). CDR1 and CDR2 from the germline V gene are SEHNR and FQNEAQ (reference sequence). V lost 1 base and J lost 4, with 7 bases in between. This CDR3 has 14 amino acids. CDR3 sequence reads: CASSLVGGTGELFF. CDR3 sequence (DNA): TGTGCCAGCAGCTTAGTGGGGGGCACCGGGGAGCTGTTTTTT.

The gene calls are TRBV5-1 and TRBJ2-7; a possible D gene is TRBD1 (5 bases). The CDR3 totals 15 residues. V gave up 4 bases and J gave up 3 bases, with 17 bases separating them. Germline CDR1 SGHRS, CDR2 YFSETQ. CDR3 nucleotides: TGCGCCAGCAGCCAGCGACAGTTTAGAGACTACGAGCAGTACTTC. Amino acids: CASSQRQFRDYEQYF.

The gene calls are TRBV2 and TRBJ2-5, with D perhaps matching TRBD2 (6 bases). The CDR3 length is 15 residues. Deletions cut 6 bases from V and 2 bases from J, with 16 bases between. Germline loops: CDR1 SNHLY, CDR2 FYNNEI. The DNA for the CDR3 is TGTGCCAGCAGCCACGGGACTGGGGTACAAGAGACCCAGTACTTC. It yields the protein CASSHGTGVQETQYF.

The CDR3 nucleotides are TGTGCCAGCAGCCCGCCGATCCGACAAGAGACCCAGTACTTC. It yields the protein CASSPPIRQETQYF. The V call is TRBV7-9, the J call TRBJ2-5, with D hard to call. V was clipped by 5 bases and J by 2 bases, with 12 bases between them. In germline, CDR1 is SEHNR, CDR2 FQNEAQ (reference sequence). The CDR3 extends over 14 amino acids.

The J gene is TRBJ2-1, the V gene TRBV3-1 (or the pseudogene TRBV3-2), with unresolved D. Looked up from germline, CDR1 is LGHDT and CDR2 is YNNKEL (reference sequence). This CDR3 contains 11 residues. V shed 3 bases and J shed 9 bases, with 6 bases lying between them. The CDR3 coding sequence is TGTGCCAGCAGCCATTTGGGTGAGCAGTTCTTC. Its protein product is CASSHLGEQFF.

This chain links TRBV28 with TRBJ1-5, with 7 nucleotides matching TRBD1. The CDR3 extends over 13 amino acids. From germline, CDR1 is MDHEN and CDR2 SYDVKM. The V and J ends lost 7 bases and 3 bases, in that order; junction bases with no gene match: 3. As DNA, the CDR3 is TGTGCCAGCATGAGGGGGCTCAATCAGCCCCAGCATTTT. Translating it yields CASMRGLNQPQHF.

This chain links TRBV6-5 with TRBJ1-6, with a weak D call TRBD1 (6 bases). V was trimmed by 0 bases and J by 5 bases, leaving 8 bases between them. Germline V lookup: CDR1 MNHEY, CDR2 SVGAGI. The CDR3 has 15 residues. The CDR3 region has the DNA TGTGCCAGCAGTTACTCGAACAGGGATAATTCACCCCTCCACTTT. This translates into CASSYSNRDNSPLHF.

The CDR3 DNA reads TGTGCCTGGAGTGTCAACAGGGGATATGGCTACACCTTC. This encodes CAWSVNRGYGYTF. This chain links TRBV30 with TRBJ1-2; 7 bases agree with TRBD1. This CDR3 is built from 13 residues. Germline V gives CDR1 GTSNPN, CDR2 SVGIG (reference sequence). The trim removed 0 bases at V and 5 bases at J, leaving 3 bases unmatched.

This rearrangement joins TRBV4-1 to TRBJ2-7, with 7 bases lining up with TRBD2. V gave up 2 bases and J gave up 2 bases; unmatched junction bases: 12. The CDR3 length is 17 residues. The V gene's germline CDR1 is MGHRA and CDR2 YSYEKL. For the CDR3, the DNA is TGCGCCAGCAGCCAACATAGGGAGGGGTTTACCCCCTACGAGCAGTACTTC. It yields the protein CASSQHREGFTPYEQYF.

The chain has TRBV24-1 and TRBJ2-3, with 7 bases aligning to TRBD2. V lost 4 bases, J lost 1 base, and 4 bases stayed unmatched. From germline, CDR1 is KGHDR and CDR2 SFDVKD. This CDR3 spans 15 amino acids. The DNA of the CDR3 is TGTGCCACCAGTGACCCCGGACTAGGCACAGATACGCAGTATTTT. This gives the protein CATSDPGLGTDTQYF.

J is TRBJ2-3 and V is TRBV7-8; 7 bases line up with TRBD2. The CDR3 is 15 amino acids. J gave up 4 bases and V 7 bases, and 11 bases lay outside the gene matches. The germline gives CDR1 SGHVS, CDR2 FQNEAQ. The CDR3 sequence: CASTQGWGGSDTQYF. CDR3 coding DNA: TGTGCCAGCACCCAAGGGTGGGGGGGATCAGATACGCAGTATTTT. The full variable domain, with the rest looked up from reference TRBV7-8 and TRBJ2-3, is GAGVSQSPRYKVAKRGQDVALRCDPISGHVSLFWYQQALGQGPEFLTYFQNEAQLDKSGLPSDRFFAERPEGSVSTLKIQRTQQEDSAVYLCASTQGWGGSDTQYFGPGTRLTVL.

The genes are TRBV7-2 and TRBJ2-2; D call uncertain. The germline V gene has CDR1 SGHTA and CDR2 FQGNSA. This CDR3 has 16 residues. The V end was cut by 1 base, the J end by 2 bases, with 11 bases between. CDR3: CASSLVRPSNTGELFF. CDR3 nucleotide sequence: TGTGCCAGCAGCTTAGTTCGCCCGTCTAACACCGGGGAGCTGTTTTTT.

In DNA, the CDR3 is TGTGCCAGTAGTCGGGGGGGCCTAGGCGGGGAGCTGTTTTTT. It specifies CASSRGGLGGELFF. The rearrangement links TRBV19 to TRBJ2-2; 8 bases fit TRBD2. The V and J ends lost 5 bases and 7 bases, in that order; junction bases with no gene match: 6. Germline CDR1 reads LNHDA; CDR2 reads SQIVND (reference sequence). The CDR3 sequence is 14 residues long.

The chain is built from TRBV7-3 and TRBJ1-1; D unresolved. The CDR3 is made up of 11 amino acids. V was trimmed by 8 bases and J by 0 bases, leaving 4 bases between them. The germline V gene has CDR1 SGHTA and CDR2 FQGTGA. DNA for the CDR3: TGTGCCAGCCCCATGAACACTGAAGCTTTCTTT. This translates into CASPMNTEAFF.

The CDR3 reads CASSLRPSPMNTEAFF. The CDR3 DNA follows: TGTGCCAGCAGTTTACGGCCCAGTCCTATGAACACTGAAGCTTTCTTT. The chain couples TRBV27 to TRBJ1-1, with D unresolved. CDR3 size: 16 residues. In germline, CDR1 is MNHEY, CDR2 SMNVEV (reference sequence). V was cut by 2 bases and J by 0 bases, with 13 bases left in between.